The present T cell receptor beta chain was sequenced within a study of tumor-infiltrating lymphocytes in primary liver carcinoma. Study-level information: There were tumors of stage T1-T3 N0M0, each 4.2 to 10 cm across. Study findings and constraints: Among the pair types, tumor region pairs showed more overlap than tumor-adjacent and tumor-blood pairs.

Total RNA and DNA came together from 20-30 mg of bulk tissue without cell sorting. Patients showed chronic HBV infection and an absence of prior treatment. Tumor samples uniformly had over 85% viable tumor cells. From around 0.5 ug of total RNA, TCR beta-specific cDNA was reverse-transcribed using a constant-region primer. Amplification in three nested multiplex PCR rounds with slightly modified ARM-PCR gave rise to TCR beta libraries. Both of the initial two PCR rounds ran for approximately 11 cycles and employed TRBV1-TRBV30 forward primers alongside a C-beta reverse primer. MiXCR was run by TCRdb on the multiplex PCR reads, yielding one entry per CDR3 protein. The sample has about 130,000 distinct CDR3 sequences, 64% seen once. This clonotype was observed many times. What it binds is unknown. The germline V gene encodes CDR1 SGHDT and CDR2 YYEEEE. This CDR3 is 14 amino acids long. V was clipped by 7 bases and J by 6 bases, with 20 bases between them.

V gene TRBV5-6 combines with J gene TRBJ2-7; D perhaps matches TRBD2 (6 bases). The receptor's source is a woman aged 55-69 years with primary liver carcinoma and hepatitis B virus infection. Sample: liver tumor tissue from sampling region 3. Subset defined: tumor region T3, left-lateral pole. CDR3 protein: CASGYSGLAGEQYF. CDR3 DNA: TGTGCCAGCGGGTACTCGGGACTTGCGGGCGAGCAGTACTTC.